This entry features one T cell receptor beta chain sequence. Antigen: not known. Cells designated naive CD8 were CD45RO-negative and were positively selected for CCR7, with terminally differentiated effector memory CD45RA+ cells excluded. This entry is derived from a study of shared clonotypes between healthy human individuals. Study findings and constraints: In the sorted subsets, rarefaction showed sequencing was incomplete despite large depth.

The input for sorted-subset replicate PCRs was around 0.2 ug DNA, 30,000 or so T cell genomes. This table comes from immunoSEQ multiplex PCR, and its TCRdb copy is limited to in-frame clones, with some not included. The data hold about 2.1 million clones, with over 85% observed a single time. The ends were cut back, 3 bases at V and 8 bases at J, with 13 bases in the middle. Germline CDR1 is SQVTM and CDR2 is ANQGSEA. The length of the CDR3 is 13 residues. The receptor comes from a man younger than 30 in good health. Some clones in this sample may be carry-over from other donors' samples. The specimen was naive CD8+ T cells from PBMCs. The chain combines TRBV29-1 with TRBJ1-4; TRBD1 is a possible D gene (5 bases). CDR3: CSVDGGVGEKLFF. The CDR3 DNA is TGCAGCGTTGATGGGGGGGTCGGCGAAAAACTGTTTTTT.